A single sample gave rise to the 21 T cell receptor beta chains below, sequenced in a study of Tregs in tolerant kidney transplant recipients. Sequenced by immunoSEQ multiplex PCR; TCRdb stores in-frame clones only, minus some. The sample yields about 21,000 clones, more than 65% seen once. The nonmyeloablative bone marrow transplants came from related graft donors, with transient mixed chimerism. The sequences come from CD8+ T cells from blood (PBMCs), collected 6 months after the transplant. Source of these receptors: a human patient who received a combined kidney and bone marrow transplant. Some T cells may arise from the graft donor.

This clone was counted between two and nine times. The genes are TRBV4-3 and TRBJ2-5; 7 bases agree with TRBD2. J was trimmed by 4 bases and V by 0 bases; bases with no gene match: 8. This CDR3 has 16 residues. Germline V lookup: CDR1 LGHNA, CDR2 YSLEER. Here the CDR3 reads CASSQEGGGSSETQYF. CDR3 DNA: TGCGCCAGCAGCCAAGAGGGTGGCGGGAGCTCAGAGACCCAGTACTTC.

The chain joins TRBV10-3 to TRBJ2-1; the match to TRBD2 covers 11 bases. The V segment lost 5 bases and the J segment 6 bases; nucleotides outside the gene matches: 6. This CDR3 has 15 residues. The V gene's germline CDR1 is ENHRY and CDR2 SYGVKD. CDR3 nucleotides: TGTGCCATCAGTCCGGGACTAGCGGACATCAATGAGCAGTTCTTC. Translated: CAISPGLADINEQFF.

The table lists this clone with a count of one. The rearrangement uses TRBV4-1 and TRBJ2-3; no definite D call. Between the trimmed V and J ends, which lost 6 bases and 5 bases, there was a span of 12 bases. This CDR3 region has 13 residues. Germline CDR1 MGHRA, CDR2 YSYEKL. CDR3 amino acids: CASRRLGVDTQYF. DNA for the CDR3: TGCGCCAGCAGGCGGCTAGGAGTAGATACGCAGTATTTT.

J is TRBJ2-2 and V is TRBV5-8, with TRBD1 matching over 7 bases. The CDR3 is 15 amino acids. Looked up from germline, CDR1 is SGHTS and CDR2 is YDEGEE. The ends lost 4 bases at V and 1 base at J; junction bases unmatched: 4. Here the CDR3 DNA reads TGTGCCAGCAGCGAGGGACAGAGGAACACCGGGGAGCTGTTTTTT. This sequence encodes CASSEGQRNTGELFF. The full variable domain, its missing parts supplied by reference TRBV5-8 and TRBJ2-2, is EAGVTQSPTHLIKTRGQQATLRCSPISGHTSVYWYQQALGLGLQFLLWYDEGEERNRGNFPPRFSGRQFPNYSSELNVNALELEDSALYLCASSEGQRNTGELFFGEGSRLTVL.

The chain employs TRBV9 and TRBJ2-3; the match to TRBD1 covers 9 bases. CDR1 is SGDLS, CDR2 YYNGEE, per germline. The J segment lost 0 bases and the V segment lost 1 base, leaving 3 bases of the junction unmatched. This CDR3 region has 16 residues. The CDR3 loop reads CASSVRTGASTDTQYF. The CDR3 DNA follows: TGTGCCAGCAGCGTAAGGACAGGGGCGAGCACAGATACGCAGTATTTT.

The chain recombines TRBV12-5 with TRBJ2-6, with D possibly being TRBD1 (5 bases). Trimming removed 1 base at V and 4 bases at J, with 14 bases between. This CDR3 is built from 17 residues. Germline CDR1 LGHNT, CDR2 FRNRAP. In DNA, the CDR3 is TGTGCTAGTGGTTTGGCCTACAGGACGGAAGGGGCCAACGTCCTGACTTTC. Its protein product is CASGLAYRTEGANVLTF.

The rearrangement joins TRBV7-6 to TRBJ1-5; TRBD1 matches at 8 bases. Losses at the gene ends were 5 bases for V and 4 bases for J; bases not matched to a gene: 4. Germline V gives CDR1 SGHVS, CDR2 FNYEAQ. The length of the CDR3 is 14 residues. CDR3 nucleotides: TGTGCCAGCAGCGAGAGGACAGGGAATCAGCCCCAGCATTTT. Residues: CASSERTGNQPQHF.

The CDR3 coding sequence is TGTGCCAGCAGCGTACCCTCAGCGGGTGGGAGCACAGATACGCAGTATTTT. Its translation is CASSVPSAGGSTDTQYF. The chain carries TRBV9 and TRBJ2-3; D is possibly TRBD2 (6 bases). CDR1 is SGDLS, CDR2 YYNGEE, per germline. The CDR3 runs 17 residues. V gave up 1 base and J gave up 0 bases, with 15 bases separating them.

Remarks on this clone: Sequence at one end of the junction differs from germline and may be a read error. The rearrangement links TRBV7-6 to TRBJ2-7, with D perhaps TRBD2 (7 bases). Germline loops: CDR1 SGHVS, CDR2 FNYEAQ. The CDR3 runs 15 residues. CDR3: CTSSLGGAGSGEQYF. The CDR3 DNA sequence: TGTACCAGCAGCTTAGGGGGAGCGGGGTCCGGGGAGCAGTACTTC.

The gene calls are TRBV4-3 and TRBJ2-1; 7 nucleotides agree with TRBD1. Germline lookup yields CDR1 LGHNA and CDR2 YSLEER. V shed 8 bases and J 5 bases; nucleotides not matched to a gene: 9. This CDR3 comprises 14 residues. The CDR3 nucleotides read TGCGCCAGCTCGACCGGGACAGTAAACAATGAGCAGTTCTTC. The encoded protein is CASSTGTVNNEQFF.

The chain employs TRBV5-5 and TRBJ1-3; no clear D gene. The germline V gene encodes CDR1 SGHKS and CDR2 YYEKEE (reference sequence). Trimming took off 0 bases at V and 2 bases at J, with 15 bases between the two ends. The CDR3 is 17 residues long. Here the CDR3 DNA reads TGTGCCAGCAGCTTGGGAATGCGGCTTCTGACTGGAAACACCATATATTTT. It specifies CASSLGMRLLTGNTIYF.

This chain links TRBV6-1 with TRBJ2-7; TRBD1 aligns across 9 bases. The V gene end was trimmed by 4 bases and the J gene end by 3 bases; junction bases not matched to a gene: 7. The CDR3 has 15 residues. Germline CDR1 reads MNHNS; CDR2 reads SASEGT. The CDR3 here is CASSVTGGYLYEQYF. DNA of the CDR3: TGTGCCAGCAGTGTAACAGGGGGCTACCTCTACGAGCAGTACTTC.

The chain is built from TRBV13 and TRBJ1-2; TRBD1 aligns across 8 bases. This CDR3 is built from 13 residues. V lost 5 bases, J lost 5 bases, and 4 bases stayed unmatched. Per germline, CDR1 PRHDT and CDR2 FYEKMQ (reference sequence). The DNA for the CDR3 is TGTGCCAGCAGCCCTGGGACAGGTTATGGCTACACCTTC. Translated, it gives CASSPGTGYGYTF.

The CDR3 DNA is TGTGCCAGCAGCCCCCGGGGACAGGCAAGGGAATACGAGCAGTACTTC. Translation gives CASSPRGQAREYEQYF. This chain uses TRBV9 with TRBJ2-7, with TRBD1 matching over 8 bases. V lost 4 bases and J lost 4; bases outside the gene matches: 13. Germline V gives CDR1 SGDLS, CDR2 YYNGEE. This CDR3 is built from 16 residues.

This clone has only one observation. The chain carries TRBV7-9 and TRBJ2-2; 7 bases fit TRBD1. The CDR3 length is 11 residues. From germline, CDR1 is SEHNR and CDR2 FQNEAQ (reference sequence). Written as DNA, the CDR3 is TGTGGAACAGGGGACACCGGGGAGCTGTTTTTT. Its translation is CGTGDTGELFF.

The chain recombines TRBV6-5 with TRBJ1-1; 7 nucleotides match TRBD1. V was clipped by 4 bases and J by 4 bases; unmatched bases: 3. Germline values: CDR1 MNHEY, CDR2 SVGAGI. The CDR3 has 13 residues. This CDR3 reads CASSLSGGTEAFF. The CDR3 DNA sequence: TGTGCCAGCAGTTTGTCAGGGGGCACTGAAGCTTTCTTT.

The DNA of the CDR3 is TGTGCCAGCAGTTGGGGGCAGTTCTATAATTCACCCCTCCACTTT. This sequence encodes CASSWGQFYNSPLHF. J is TRBJ1-6 and V is TRBV27; D is perhaps TRBD1 (6 bases). Trimming removed 4 bases at V and 3 bases at J, with 10 bases between. The germline V gene encodes CDR1 MNHEY and CDR2 SMNVEV (reference sequence). The CDR3 loop spans 15 amino acids.

This clone has only one observation. The chain uses TRBV13 and TRBJ2-3; 11 nucleotides match TRBD2. The germline V gene has CDR1 PRHDT and CDR2 FYEKMQ (reference sequence). The CDR3 covers 16 residues. V trimming: 5 bases; J trimming: 4 bases; junction bases outside the gene matches: 8. The CDR3 DNA reads as TGTGCCAGCAGCCCCATAGCGGGAGGGCGTCCAGATACGCAGTATTTT. It translates to CASSPIAGGRPDTQYF.

V gene TRBV7-3 combines with J gene TRBJ1-1; perhaps TRBD1 as D (6 bases). Germline V gives CDR1 SGHTA, CDR2 FQGTGA. V lost 6 bases and J 6 bases, leaving 14 bases between the germline ends. The CDR3 is 13 amino acids. The CDR3 here is CASSYTGSAEAFF. CDR3 sequence (DNA): TGTGCCAGCAGTTATACAGGGTCGGCTGAAGCTTTCTTT.

The chain joins TRBV10-3 to TRBJ1-1; 8 bases match TRBD1. From germline, CDR1 is ENHRY and CDR2 SYGVKD. This CDR3 contains 13 residues. The V gene end was trimmed by 7 bases and the J gene end by 9 bases; junction bases not matched to a gene: 10. This CDR3 reads CAITGDRGEKAFF. As DNA, the CDR3 is TGTGCCATCACCGGAGACAGGGGTGAGAAAGCTTTCTTT.

V and J are TRBV19 and TRBJ2-2, with TRBD2 matching 12 bases. V lost 4 bases and J lost 5; bases outside the gene matches: 14. The CDR3 spans 19 residues. CDR1 and CDR2 from the germline V gene are LNHDA and SQIVND (reference sequence). CDR3 sequence: CASSTPRTSGTWGTGELFF. CDR3 sequence (DNA): TGTGCCAGTAGTACCCCTCGGACTAGCGGGACCTGGGGGACCGGGGAGCTGTTTTTT. The full variable domain, its missing parts supplied by reference TRBV19 and TRBJ2-2, is DGGITQSPKYLFRKEGQNVTLSCEQNLNHDAMYWYRQDPGQGLRLIYYSQIVNDFQKGDIAEGYSVSREKKESFPLTVTSAQKNPTAFYLCASSTPRTSGTWGTGELFFGEGSRLTVL.